This T cell receptor beta chain was sequenced for a study of T cell changes during pregnancy in multiple sclerosis. Libraries were prepared by immunoSEQ multiplex PCR; TCRdb keeps only in-frame clonotypes and omits some of them. The sample consists of about 81,000 clones, just under 95% of them appearing once. Trimming pared 1 base from V and 4 bases from J, leaving 11 bases between. The CDR3 totals 14 residues. In germline, CDR1 is SGHAT, CDR2 FQNNGV. Source: peripheral blood, taken in the third trimester of pregnancy. This clonotype was obtained from a female donor in good health, enrolled as a control in a pregnancy study. This chain uses TRBV11-2 with TRBJ2-7; unclear D gene. CDR3: CASSLGNSLYEQYF. CDR3 sequence (DNA): TGTGCCAGCAGCTTAGGGAACAGCCTTTACGAGCAGTACTTC.